The 10 T cell receptor beta chains below all came from one sample that was sequenced in a study of cytomegalovirus exposure and HLA in healthy donors. The PCR made use of 60 Vbeta and 13 Jbeta primers. The table came from immunoSEQ multiplex PCR; TCRdb's copy has only in-frame clones and leaves some out. The sample holds about 98,000 clones, nearly 65% seen once. Sequenced material: PBMCs. The receptors were sampled from a human donor in good health.

Only a few counts were recorded for this clone. J is TRBJ2-1 and V is TRBV27; 8 bases agree with TRBD1. CDR3 length equals 15 residues. The J segment lost 12 bases and the V segment lost 0 bases, leaving 10 bases of the junction unmatched. Germline loops: CDR1 MNHEY, CDR2 SMNVEV (reference sequence). This chain's CDR3 is CASSLSTRGREVQFF. The CDR3 DNA reads as TGTGCCAGCAGTTTATCAACCAGGGGGCGGGAAGTGCAGTTCTTC.

This clone has more than one count but fewer than ten. The genes are TRBV6-5 and TRBJ1-1; no firm D call. Trimming took off 0 bases at V and 8 bases at J, with 10 bases between the two ends. The CDR3 totals 13 residues. In germline, CDR1 is MNHEY, CDR2 SVGAGI. The CDR3 DNA sequence: TGTGCCAGCAGTTACTCGATTAGCTCGGAAGCTTTCTTT. The encoded protein is CASSYSISSEAFF.

The sample holds a few counts of this clone. The rearrangement links TRBV4-1 to TRBJ1-5; TRBD1 aligns across 9 bases. The V segment lost 5 bases and the J segment 3 bases; nucleotides outside the gene matches: 5. The germline gives CDR1 MGHRA, CDR2 YSYEKL. This CDR3 is built from 15 residues. The CDR3 reads CASSSGTGNNQPQHF. CDR3 nucleotides: TGCGCCAGCAGCTCCGGGACAGGGAACAATCAGCCCCAGCATTTT.

The chain is built from TRBV4-1 and TRBJ2-5; the match to TRBD1 covers 11 bases. The J segment lost 5 bases and the V segment lost 0 bases, leaving 8 bases of the junction unmatched. There are 17 residues in the CDR3. Per germline, CDR1 MGHRA and CDR2 YSYEKL. The CDR3, as DNA: TGCGCCAGCAGCCAAGACGATCGGACAGGGGGCCTTGAGACCCAGTACTTC. Its translation is CASSQDDRTGGLETQYF.

In its sample, this clone was seen once. The chain employs TRBV18 and TRBJ1-5; D is uncertain. The CDR3 has 12 amino acids. V was trimmed by 6 bases and J by 5 bases, leaving 8 bases between them. CDR1 is KGHSH and CDR2 is LQKENI in the germline V gene. The CDR3: CASSRGDQPQHF. The DNA of the CDR3 is TGTGCCAGCTCTCGCGGGGATCAGCCCCAGCATTTT.

The chain joins TRBV6-5 to TRBJ1-2; a weak D match, TRBD1 (5 bases). This CDR3 is built from 12 residues. Germline V gives CDR1 MNHEY, CDR2 SVGAGI. Trimming pared 8 bases from V and 5 bases from J, leaving 12 bases between. CDR3 nucleotide sequence: TGTGCCAGCGCCCAGGGCCGGTATGGCTACACCTTC. Residues: CASAQGRYGYTF.

A few counts support this clone. The chain uses TRBV7-8 and TRBJ2-2, with 11 bases lining up with TRBD2. The length of the CDR3 is 17 residues. CDR1 is SGHVS and CDR2 is FQNEAQ in the germline V gene. The ends lost 5 bases at V and 7 bases at J; junction bases unmatched: 12. CDR3 residues: CASSPAVAGGPGGELFF. CDR3 coding DNA: TGTGCCAGCAGCCCAGCGGTAGCGGGAGGGCCGGGCGGGGAGCTGTTTTTT.

This clone was counted only a few times. This chain uses TRBV5-1 with TRBJ1-1; maybe TRBD1 (6 bases). V was clipped by 3 bases and J by 1 base, with 16 bases between them. CDR3 length: 16 amino acids. Per germline, CDR1 SGHRS and CDR2 YFSETQ. The CDR3 nucleotides are TGCGCCAGCAGCTCCGGAGCGGGACACAAGAACACTGAAGCTTTCTTT. This gives the protein CASSSGAGHKNTEAFF.

This chain links TRBV5-6 with TRBJ2-1, with 8 bases fitting TRBD1. The length of the CDR3 is 13 residues. Germline CDR1 SGHDT, CDR2 YYEEEE. V lost 4 bases and J lost 11; bases outside the gene matches: 8. Written as DNA, the CDR3 is TGTGCCAGCAGCATGCAACGGACAGGGAAGCAGTTCTTC. It codes for CASSMQRTGKQFF.

The V gene is TRBV15, the J gene TRBJ1-6; 9 positions agree with TRBD1. Germline lookup yields CDR1 LNHNV and CDR2 YYDKDF (reference sequence). After removal of 2 bases from V and 10 bases from J, the junction contained 3 bases not matched to a gene. This CDR3 contains 14 residues. This chain's CDR3 is CATSRNRGQSPLHF. The CDR3 nucleotides are TGTGCCACCAGCAGAAACAGGGGGCAGTCACCCCTCCACTTT.